The present entry profiles one T cell receptor (beta chain) with its context. Its specificity is unknown. The source of the sample is a study of shared clonotypes between healthy human individuals. General study points: Sampling used blood alone; tissue repertoires probably differ.

The protocol was immunoSEQ multiplex PCR, while the TCRdb copy is restricted to in-frame clones and leaves out a portion. The table lists roughly 2.1 million clones, more than 85% of them singletons. CD45RO-negative, CCR7-positively selected cells formed the naive CD8 fraction, excluding terminally differentiated effector memory CD45RA+ cells. The V gene end was trimmed by 6 bases and the J gene end by 5 bases; junction bases not matched to a gene: 6. Germline values: CDR1 MNHEY, CDR2 SVGAGI. CDR3 length: 14 amino acids. This clonotype was sampled from a man younger than 35 in good health. Some clones in this sample may be carry-over from other donors' samples. Sequencing was performed on naive CD8+ T cells from PBMCs. This chain links TRBV6-5 with TRBJ1-5, with 8 bases aligning to TRBD1. The CDR3 DNA reads as TGTGCCAGCAGACCGCGGACAGGGCATCAGCCCCAGCATTTT. Amino acids: CASRPRTGHQPQHF.